Listed below are T cell receptor beta chains from one sample, sequenced in a study of human T cells and chemical hapten exposure. TCRdb re-called the RACE reads with MiXCR, one entry per CDR3 protein. The sample holds nearly 110,000 distinct CDR3 sequences, about 12% seen once. Sequencing was performed on whole blood, taken in connection with sensitization to the hapten diphenylcyclopropenone (DPC). These receptors all stem from a woman in her forties or fifties with alopecia areata. Some clones in this sample may be carry-over from other donors' samples. Both conserved end residues are part of each CDR3. The order of the fields is J gene, D gene, V gene, clone size, CDR3 protein, CDR3 DNA. The D gene is left open where the match is weak. Clone size appears in some rows only: once, few, many, or a class for an expanded clone.

J gene: TRBJ2-7; D gene: TRBD1; V gene: TRBV5-4; clone size: many; CDR3 protein: CASSIQTGVEQYF; CDR3 DNA: TGTGCCAGCAGCATCCAGACAGGGGTCGAGCAGTACTTC
J gene: TRBJ2-7; D gene: NA; V gene: TRBV29-1; clone size: many; CDR3 protein: CSVEEVRLGQGFSYEQYF; CDR3 DNA: TGCAGCGTTGAAGAGGTCCGACTGGGCCAGGGGTTCTCCTACGAGCAGTACTTC
J gene: TRBJ1-5; D gene: TRBD1; V gene: TRBV12-3/TRBV12-4; clone size: NA; CDR3 protein: CASSPGGIQPQHF; CDR3 DNA: TGTGCCAGCAGTCCAGGGGGCATTCAGCCCCAGCATTTT
J gene: TRBJ2-3; D gene: NA; V gene: TRBV28; clone size: few; CDR3 protein: CASGAPNTDTQYF; CDR3 DNA: TGTGCCAGCGGAGCGCCGAATACAGATACGCAGTATTTT
J gene: TRBJ1-1; D gene: TRBD1; V gene: TRBV4-1; clone size: NA; CDR3 protein: CASSHSPGQRNTEAFF; CDR3 DNA: TGCGCCAGCAGCCATTCCCCGGGACAGCGGAACACTGAAGCTTTCTTT
J gene: TRBJ2-1; D gene: TRBD1; V gene: TRBV4-1; clone size: many; CDR3 protein: CASSLLRDRVLNEQFF; CDR3 DNA: TGCGCCAGCAGTCTCCTCCGGGACAGGGTTCTGAATGAGCAGTTCTTC
J gene: TRBJ2-7; D gene: NA; V gene: TRBV28; clone size: few; CDR3 protein: CASSLNWVLYF; CDR3 DNA: TGTGCCAGCAGTTTAAATTGGGTCCTCTACTTC
J gene: TRBJ2-7; D gene: NA; V gene: TRBV5-1; clone size: NA; CDR3 protein: CASSFGTPGDEQYF; CDR3 DNA: TGCGCCAGCAGCTTCGGGACGCCTGGCGACGAGCAGTACTTC
J gene: TRBJ1-1; D gene: NA; V gene: TRBV20-1; clone size: NA; CDR3 protein: CSARASSRTEAFF; CDR3 DNA: TGCAGTGCTAGAGCGAGTTCGCGGACTGAAGCTTTCTTT
J gene: TRBJ1-4; D gene: NA; V gene: TRBV28; clone size: NA; CDR3 protein: CASQSSGSLEKLFF; CDR3 DNA: TGTGCCAGCCAGTCTTCAGGGTCGCTGGAAAAACTGTTTTTT
J gene: TRBJ2-5; D gene: NA; V gene: TRBV7-2; clone size: NA; CDR3 protein: CASRHLLGETQYF; CDR3 DNA: TGTGCCAGCAGACATCTACTGGGAGAGACCCAGTACTTC
J gene: TRBJ2-7; D gene: TRBD2; V gene: TRBV20-1; clone size: NA; CDR3 protein: CSARPRAGVYEQYF; CDR3 DNA: TGCAGTGCTAGGCCCCGGGCGGGAGTCTACGAGCAGTACTTC
J gene: TRBJ2-7; D gene: NA; V gene: TRBV12-3/TRBV12-4; clone size: few; CDR3 protein: CASRSGQNAEQYF; CDR3 DNA: TGTGCCAGCAGGTCAGGACAGAACGCCGAGCAGTACTTC
J gene: TRBJ1-3; D gene: TRBD1; V gene: TRBV28; clone size: few; CDR3 protein: CASATGSNGNTIYF; CDR3 DNA: TGTGCCAGCGCGACAGGGTCTAATGGAAACACCATATATTTT
J gene: TRBJ1-1; D gene: NA; V gene: TRBV7-2; clone size: NA; CDR3 protein: CASSPTAATEAFF; CDR3 DNA: TGTGCCAGCAGCCCCACGGCAGCTACTGAAGCTTTCTTT
J gene: TRBJ1-4; D gene: NA; V gene: TRBV29-1; clone size: NA; CDR3 protein: CSVLLGGIEKLFF; CDR3 DNA: TGCAGCGTTCTGCTAGGTGGAATTGAAAAACTGTTTTTT
J gene: TRBJ2-5; D gene: TRBD1; V gene: TRBV5-1; clone size: many; CDR3 protein: CASSSGQGRETQYF; CDR3 DNA: TGCGCCAGCAGCTCCGGACAGGGTAGGGAGACCCAGTACTTC
J gene: TRBJ2-1; D gene: TRBD2; V gene: TRBV20-1; clone size: many; CDR3 protein: CSAADRGGAYNEQFF; CDR3 DNA: TGCAGTGCCGCTGACCGGGGAGGGGCCTACAATGAGCAGTTCTTC
J gene: TRBJ2-1; D gene: NA; V gene: TRBV7-2; clone size: few; CDR3 protein: CASSTPEIGVNEQFF; CDR3 DNA: TGTGCCAGCAGCACGCCCGAGATAGGGGTGAATGAGCAGTTCTTC
J gene: TRBJ2-3; D gene: NA; V gene: TRBV7-2; clone size: many; CDR3 protein: CASSLASHTDTQYF; CDR3 DNA: TGTGCCAGCAGCTTAGCTTCACACACAGATACGCAGTATTTT
J gene: TRBJ1-1; D gene: NA; V gene: TRBV5-1; clone size: few; CDR3 protein: CASSLGPTEAFF; CDR3 DNA: TGCGCCAGCAGCTTGGGGCCCACTGAAGCTTTCTTT
J gene: TRBJ2-1; D gene: NA; V gene: TRBV28; clone size: NA; CDR3 protein: CASSFRGWSYNEQFF; CDR3 DNA: TGTGCCAGCAGTTTTAGAGGGTGGTCCTACAATGAGCAGTTCTTC
J gene: TRBJ2-3; D gene: NA; V gene: TRBV11-2; clone size: few; CDR3 protein: CASSLLGIFTDTQYF; CDR3 DNA: TGTGCCAGCAGCTTATTGGGCATTTTCACAGATACGCAGTATTTT
J gene: TRBJ2-3; D gene: NA; V gene: TRBV11-3; clone size: NA; CDR3 protein: CASSFSPQAPCTDTQYF; CDR3 DNA: TGTGCCAGCAGCTTTAGTCCACAGGCTCCGTGCACAGATACGCAGTATTTT
J gene: TRBJ2-7; D gene: NA; V gene: TRBV12-3/TRBV12-4; clone size: few; CDR3 protein: CASTPGERSYEQYF; CDR3 DNA: TGTGCCAGCACCCCGGGGGAGCGATCCTACGAGCAGTACTTC
J gene: TRBJ2-2; D gene: NA; V gene: TRBV14; clone size: few; CDR3 protein: CASSRTARPGELFF; CDR3 DNA: TGTGCCAGCAGCCGTACTGCTAGGCCCGGGGAGCTGTTTTTT
J gene: TRBJ1-5; D gene: NA; V gene: TRBV28; clone size: many; CDR3 protein: CASMGGGGQPQHF; CDR3 DNA: TGTGCCAGCATGGGGGGAGGCGGTCAGCCCCAGCATTTT
J gene: TRBJ1-6; D gene: TRBD1; V gene: TRBV9; clone size: few; CDR3 protein: CASSVGGTGHSPLHF; CDR3 DNA: TGTGCCAGCAGCGTAGGGGGGACAGGACATTCACCCCTCCACTTT
J gene: TRBJ2-7; D gene: NA; V gene: TRBV7-9; clone size: many; CDR3 protein: CASSLASIAYEQYF; CDR3 DNA: TGTGCCAGCAGCTTGGCTAGTATTGCCTACGAGCAGTACTTC
J gene: TRBJ2-3; D gene: NA; V gene: TRBV11-2; clone size: NA; CDR3 protein: CASSSQRADTQYF; CDR3 DNA: TGTGCCAGCAGCTCCCAGAGGGCAGATACGCAGTATTTT
J gene: TRBJ1-6; D gene: NA; V gene: TRBV27; clone size: many; CDR3 protein: CASTLVGLNNSPLHF; CDR3 DNA: TGTGCCAGCACCTTGGTAGGACTAAATAATTCACCCCTCCACTTT
J gene: TRBJ2-1; D gene: NA; V gene: TRBV11-2; clone size: NA; CDR3 protein: CASSLDVTGSGEQFF; CDR3 DNA: TGTGCCAGCAGCTTAGACGTCACGGGGTCGGGTGAGCAGTTCTTC
J gene: TRBJ1-1; D gene: NA; V gene: TRBV6-2/TRBV6-3; clone size: NA; CDR3 protein: CASCSWGDRGRGTEAFF; CDR3 DNA: TGTGCCAGCTGCAGCTGGGGGGACCGGGGAAGGGGCACTGAAGCTTTCTTT
J gene: TRBJ2-2; D gene: NA; V gene: TRBV19; clone size: many; CDR3 protein: CASSPRTPLTDTGELFF; CDR3 DNA: TGTGCCAGTAGTCCCCGGACCCCCCTTACGGACACCGGGGAGCTGTTTTTT
J gene: TRBJ2-3; D gene: NA; V gene: TRBV4-3; clone size: few; CDR3 protein: CASSQDLGSSQYF; CDR3 DNA: TGCGCCAGCAGCCAAGATCTAGGCAGTTCGCAGTATTTT
J gene: TRBJ2-2; D gene: NA; V gene: TRBV5-5; clone size: many; CDR3 protein: CASSLEGLFTGELFF; CDR3 DNA: TGTGCCAGCAGCTTGGAAGGGTTGTTCACCGGGGAGCTGTTTTTT
J gene: TRBJ1-1; D gene: TRBD1; V gene: TRBV4-1; clone size: many; CDR3 protein: CASSLSPGTGVGEAFF; CDR3 DNA: TGCGCCAGCAGCCTTAGTCCCGGGACAGGGGTGGGTGAAGCTTTCTTT